This is a list of T cell receptor beta chains from one sample in a study of OX40 agonist ivuxolimab in advanced cancers. Profiled with immunoSEQ multiplex PCR; TCRdb holds only in-frame clones, not every one. The sample comprises some 50,000 clones, nearly 90% of which are singletons, and roughly 1.5% rests with the top ten. The sample in question was CD4+ or CD8+ T cells sorted from blood, obtained in a trial of the OX40 agonist ivuxolimab. The receptors stem from an adult with an advanced solid tumor such as melanoma, head and neck, liver or kidney cancer. Each CDR3 is given with its conserved first and last residue. A D gene is named only where the DNA matches it firmly.

cdr3_length v_call d_call cdr3_aa
14 TRBV6-1 . CASSEQSSGNTIYF
14 TRBV9 . CASSVGGVNTEAFF
15 TRBV7-9 . CASSLQGGSTGELFF
15 TRBV19 TRBD1 CASSPPTGKVYEQYF
15 TRBV5-5 TRBD1 CASSTDRGLNTEAFF
13 TRBV27 TRBD1 CASRGQGATEAFF
13 TRBV7-9 . CASSPGASGGYTF
14 TRBV2 TRBD2 CASNSGSGAYEQYF
15 TRBV28 . CASSWDGNSNQPQHF
15 TRBV19 . CASSSKPGYTGELFF
17 TRBV30 TRBD1 CAWSPLRGQGFTGELFF
14 TRBV5-1 . CASSWSVRGGELFF